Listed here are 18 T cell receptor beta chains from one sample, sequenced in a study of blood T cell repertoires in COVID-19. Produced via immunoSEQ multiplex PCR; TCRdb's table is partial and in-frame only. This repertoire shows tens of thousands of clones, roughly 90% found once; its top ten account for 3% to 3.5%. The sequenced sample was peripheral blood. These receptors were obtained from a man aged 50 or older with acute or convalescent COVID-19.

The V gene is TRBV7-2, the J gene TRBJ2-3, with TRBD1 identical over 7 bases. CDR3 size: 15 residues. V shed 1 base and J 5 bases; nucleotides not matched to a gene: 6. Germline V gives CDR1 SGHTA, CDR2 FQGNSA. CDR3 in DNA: TGTGCCAGCAGCTTAGTCAGGGGGTCTAAAGATACGCAGTATTTT. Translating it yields CASSLVRGSKDTQYF. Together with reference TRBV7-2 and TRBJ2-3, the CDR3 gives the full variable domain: GAGVSQSPSNKVTEKGKDVELRCDPISGHTALYWYRQSLGQGLEFLIYFQGNSAPDKSGLPSDRFSAERTGGSVSTLTIQRTQQEDSAVYLCASSLVRGSKDTQYFGPGTRLTVL.

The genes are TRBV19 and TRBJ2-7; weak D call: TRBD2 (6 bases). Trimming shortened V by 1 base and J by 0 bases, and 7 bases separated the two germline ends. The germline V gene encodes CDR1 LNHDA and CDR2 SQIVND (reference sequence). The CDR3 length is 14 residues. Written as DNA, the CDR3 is TGTGCCAGTAGTATAGGGCGGGACTCCTACGAGCAGTACTTC. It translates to CASSIGRDSYEQYF.

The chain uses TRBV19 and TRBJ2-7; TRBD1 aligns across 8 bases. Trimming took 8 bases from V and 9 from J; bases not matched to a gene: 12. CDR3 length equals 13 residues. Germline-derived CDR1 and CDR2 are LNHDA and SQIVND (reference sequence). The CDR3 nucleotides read TGTGCCAGTGCGGCAGGGGGCGCTTCACTGCAGTACTTC. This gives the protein CASAAGGASLQYF.

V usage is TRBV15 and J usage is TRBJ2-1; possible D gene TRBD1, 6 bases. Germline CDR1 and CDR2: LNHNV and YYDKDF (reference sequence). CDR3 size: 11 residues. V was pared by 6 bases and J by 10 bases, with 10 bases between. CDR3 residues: CATRIGTEQFF. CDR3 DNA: TGTGCCACCAGGATTGGGACAGAGCAGTTCTTC. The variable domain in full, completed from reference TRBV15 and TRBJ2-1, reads DAMVIQNPRYQVTQFGKPVTLSCSQTLNHNVMYWYQQKSSQAPKLLFHYYDKDFNNEADTPDNFQSRRPNTSFCFLDIRSPGLGDTAMYLCATRIGTEQFFGPGTRLTVL.

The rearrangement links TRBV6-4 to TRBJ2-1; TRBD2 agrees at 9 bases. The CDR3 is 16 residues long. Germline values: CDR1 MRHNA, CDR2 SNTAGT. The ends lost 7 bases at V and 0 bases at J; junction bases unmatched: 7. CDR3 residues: CASTGSGGHSYNEQFF. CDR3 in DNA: TGTGCCAGCACAGGTAGCGGGGGCCACTCCTACAATGAGCAGTTCTTC.

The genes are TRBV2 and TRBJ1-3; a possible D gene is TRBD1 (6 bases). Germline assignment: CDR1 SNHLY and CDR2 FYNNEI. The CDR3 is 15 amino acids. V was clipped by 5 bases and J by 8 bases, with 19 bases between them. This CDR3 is CASSSTRGRGHTIYF. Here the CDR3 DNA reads TGTGCCAGCAGTTCTACCCGGGGCAGGGGACACACCATATATTTT.

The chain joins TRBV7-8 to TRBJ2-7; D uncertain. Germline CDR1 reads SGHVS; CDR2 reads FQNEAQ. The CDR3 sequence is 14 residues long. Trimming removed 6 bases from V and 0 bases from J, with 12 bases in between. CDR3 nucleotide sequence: TGTGCCAGCAGTATTGAATCTAGCTCCTACGAGCAGTACTTC. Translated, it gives CASSIESSSYEQYF.

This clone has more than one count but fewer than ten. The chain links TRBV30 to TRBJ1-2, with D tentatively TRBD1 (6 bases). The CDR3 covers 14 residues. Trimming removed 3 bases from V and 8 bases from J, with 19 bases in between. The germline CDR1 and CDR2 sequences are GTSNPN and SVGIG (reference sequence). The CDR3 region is CAWSLEQGRGGYTF. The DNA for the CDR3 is TGTGCCTGGAGCCTCGAACAGGGTCGAGGCGGCTACACCTTC.

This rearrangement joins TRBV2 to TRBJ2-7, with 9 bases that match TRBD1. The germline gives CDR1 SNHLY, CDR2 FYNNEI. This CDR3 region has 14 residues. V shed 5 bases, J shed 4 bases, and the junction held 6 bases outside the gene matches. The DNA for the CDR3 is TGTGCCAGCAGTCCGGGACAGGGTACGTACGAGCAGTACTTC. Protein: CASSPGQGTYEQYF.

The CDR3 spells CASSLGGFMNTEAFF. The CDR3 nucleotides are TGTGCCAGCAGCTTAGGAGGGTTTATGAACACTGAAGCTTTCTTT. The rearrangement uses TRBV11-2 and TRBJ1-1, with no clear D. The CDR3 spans 15 residues. V lost 1 base, J lost 0 bases, and 9 bases lay in between. CDR1 is SGHAT, CDR2 FQNNGV, per germline.

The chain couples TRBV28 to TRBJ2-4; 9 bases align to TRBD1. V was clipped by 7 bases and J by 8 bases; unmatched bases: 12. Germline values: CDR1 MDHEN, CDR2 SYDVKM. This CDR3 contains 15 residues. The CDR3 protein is CASKSLDRGGDIQYF. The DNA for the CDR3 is TGTGCCAGCAAATCCCTCGACAGGGGGGGGGACATTCAGTACTTC.

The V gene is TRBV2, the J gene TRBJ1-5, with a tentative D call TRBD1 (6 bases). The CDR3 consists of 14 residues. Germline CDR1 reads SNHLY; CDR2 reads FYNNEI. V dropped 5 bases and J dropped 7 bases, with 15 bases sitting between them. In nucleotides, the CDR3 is TGTGCCAGCAGTTCCGCGGCAGGGGCACAGCCCCAGCATTTT. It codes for CASSSAAGAQPQHF.

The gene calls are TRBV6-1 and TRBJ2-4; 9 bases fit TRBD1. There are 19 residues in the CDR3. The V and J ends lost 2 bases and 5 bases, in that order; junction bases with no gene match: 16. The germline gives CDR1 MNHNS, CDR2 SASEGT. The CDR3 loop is CASSEFEVYSWTGENIQYF. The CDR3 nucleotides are TGTGCCAGCAGTGAATTTGAAGTTTATAGTTGGACAGGGGAAAACATTCAGTACTTC.

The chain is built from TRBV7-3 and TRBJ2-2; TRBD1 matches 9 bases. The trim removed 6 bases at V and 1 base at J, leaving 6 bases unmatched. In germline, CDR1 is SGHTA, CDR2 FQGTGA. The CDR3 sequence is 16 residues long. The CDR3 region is CASSPAGQGNTGELFF. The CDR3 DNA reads TGTGCCAGCAGTCCCGCGGGACAGGGGAACACCGGGGAGCTGTTTTTT.

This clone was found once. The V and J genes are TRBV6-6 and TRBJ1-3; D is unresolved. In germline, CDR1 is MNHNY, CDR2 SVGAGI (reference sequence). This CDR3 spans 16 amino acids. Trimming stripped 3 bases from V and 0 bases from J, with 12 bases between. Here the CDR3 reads CASSYGQVLSGNTIYF. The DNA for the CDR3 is TGTGCCAGCAGTTATGGTCAGGTACTCTCTGGAAACACCATATATTTT.

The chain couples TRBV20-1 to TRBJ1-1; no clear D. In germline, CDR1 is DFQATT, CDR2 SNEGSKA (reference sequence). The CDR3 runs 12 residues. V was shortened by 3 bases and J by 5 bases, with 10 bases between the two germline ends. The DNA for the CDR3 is TGCAGTGCTAGTAAGGCGGAAACTGAAGCTTTCTTT. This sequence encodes CSASKAETEAFF.

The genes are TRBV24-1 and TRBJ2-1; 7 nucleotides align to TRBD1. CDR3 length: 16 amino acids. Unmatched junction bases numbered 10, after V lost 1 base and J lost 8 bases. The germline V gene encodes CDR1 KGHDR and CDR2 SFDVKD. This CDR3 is CATSDFGTKGGDEQFF. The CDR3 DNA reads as TGTGCCACCAGTGATTTTGGGACAAAAGGGGGCGATGAGCAGTTCTTC.

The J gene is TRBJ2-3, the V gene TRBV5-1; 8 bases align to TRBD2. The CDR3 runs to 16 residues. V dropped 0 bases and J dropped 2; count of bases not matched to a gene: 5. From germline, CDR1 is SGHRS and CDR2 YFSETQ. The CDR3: CASSLVGGGPTDTQYF. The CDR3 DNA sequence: TGCGCCAGCAGCTTGGTGGGCGGGGGGCCCACAGATACGCAGTATTTT.